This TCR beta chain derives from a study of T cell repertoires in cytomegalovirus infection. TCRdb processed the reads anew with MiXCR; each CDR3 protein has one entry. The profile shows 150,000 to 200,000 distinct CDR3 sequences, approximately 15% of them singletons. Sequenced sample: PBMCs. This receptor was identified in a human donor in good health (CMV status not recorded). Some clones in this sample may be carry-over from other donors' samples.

This CDR3 is CSVVSGIRTDTQYF. The CDR3 nucleotides are TGCAGCGTTGTTAGCGGGATAAGGACAGATACGCAGTATTTT. This chain uses TRBV29-1 with TRBJ2-3, with TRBD2 matching over 8 bases. J lost 3 bases, V lost 4 bases, and 6 bases had no gene match. The CDR3 runs 14 residues. Germline assignment: CDR1 SQVTM and CDR2 ANQGSEA.